This T cell receptor (beta chain) was retrieved from a study of cytomegalovirus exposure and HLA in healthy donors. Points from the study as a whole: The listing of 150 to 200 TCR beta chains classed them as cytomegalovirus-associated.

Clones were read by immunoSEQ multiplex PCR, and TCRdb kept only the in-frame ones, dropping some. The table lists some 170,000 clones, about 89% of them singletons. Trimming pared 6 bases from V and 2 bases from J, leaving 20 bases between. CDR3 length: 16 residues. Germline loops: CDR1 SNHLY, CDR2 FYNNEI. On this clone: Its antigen remains unidentified.

The receptor was derived from a man younger than 30 in good health and CMV-seropositive. Sequencing was carried out using PBMCs. This chain uses TRBV2 with TRBJ2-7, with D perhaps TRBD1 (5 bases). CDR3 sequence: CASRDKDSPPPYEQYF. The CDR3 DNA sequence: TGTGCCAGCAGGGACAAAGACTCCCCTCCTCCCTACGAGCAGTACTTC.